These 18 T cell receptor beta chains originate from one sample sequenced in a study of identical twins. TCRdb re-called the 5' RACE reads through MiXCR, storing one row per CDR3 protein. The profile shows roughly 350,000 distinct CDR3 sequences, around 9% of them singletons. The sample taken for sequencing was naive T cells sorted from blood. The receptors shown here come from a woman between 45 and 65 years old in good health.

Comment on this clonotype: The junction departs from the called germline gene at one end, perhaps through a read error. J is TRBJ2-5 and V is TRBV20-1; 10 nucleotides line up with TRBD2. The CDR3 runs to 13 residues. Germline V gene lookup returns CDR1 DFQATT and CDR2 SNEGSKA (reference sequence). Here the CDR3 reads CSASGSTQETQYF. The CDR3 nucleotides read TGCAGCGCTAGCGGGAGCACACAAGAGACCCAGTACTTC.

This clonotype was seen a handful of times. This chain links TRBV6-5 with TRBJ2-1, with D perhaps TRBD1 (5 bases). The CDR3 runs 13 residues. In germline, CDR1 is MNHEY, CDR2 SVGAGI. V lost 7 bases to trimming and J lost 8 bases, with 15 bases between them. CDR3 in DNA: TGTGCCAGCAATCAGGGTGGTCGGGATGAGCAGTTCTTC. Translating it yields CASNQGGRDEQFF.

The V gene is TRBV5-1, the J gene TRBJ2-7; D ambiguous. The CDR3 loop spans 13 amino acids. V was shortened by 0 bases and J by 4 bases, with 8 bases between the two germline ends. CDR1 SGHRS and CDR2 YFSETQ come from the germline V gene. The CDR3 loop is CASSLGYSYEQYF. The CDR3 coding sequence is TGCGCCAGCAGCTTGGGATATTCTTACGAGCAGTACTTC. The variable domain in full, completed from reference TRBV5-1 and TRBJ2-7, reads KAGVTQTPRYLIKTRGQQVTLSCSPISGHRSVSWYQQTPGQGLQFLFEYFSETQRNKGNFPGRFSGRQFSNSRSEMNVSTLELGDSALYLCASSLGYSYEQYFGPGTRLTVT.

This chain connects TRBV3-1 to TRBJ2-1; D possibly uses TRBD1 or TRBD2 (5 bases each). The CDR3 is made up of 17 amino acids. The V end was cut by 4 bases, the J end by 6 bases, with 22 bases between. CDR1 is LGHDT, CDR2 YNNKEL, per germline (reference sequence). The CDR3: CASSRGIGQSRGNEQFF. For the CDR3, the DNA is TGTGCCAGCAGCCGGGGGATCGGGCAGAGTCGCGGCAATGAGCAGTTCTTC.

This clonotype appeared once. The rearrangement joins TRBV7-3 to TRBJ2-1; unclear D gene. This CDR3 has 15 residues. Trimming left V 1 base short and J 5 bases short, with 12 bases between. The V gene's germline CDR1 is SGHTA and CDR2 FQGTGA. The CDR3 spells CASSLSGRMNNEQFF. Written as DNA, the CDR3 is TGTGCCAGCAGCTTAAGTGGCCGGATGAACAATGAGCAGTTCTTC.

The chain couples TRBV27 to TRBJ2-7, with D perhaps TRBD1 or TRBD2 (5 bases each). Germline V gives CDR1 MNHEY, CDR2 SMNVEV (reference sequence). CDR3 length equals 15 residues. Trimming pared 3 bases from V and 3 bases from J, leaving 15 bases between. The CDR3 nucleotides read TGTGCCAGCAGTTTTAGGGGCAGACTATACTACGAGCAGTACGTC. It translates to CASSFRGRLYYEQYV.

This clonotype was detected ten times or more. This chain connects TRBV27 to TRBJ2-1; 8 nucleotides agree with TRBD2. The V gene end was trimmed by 7 bases and the J gene end by 3 bases; junction bases not matched to a gene: 5. The CDR3 is 14 amino acids. The germline V gene has CDR1 MNHEY and CDR2 SMNVEV (reference sequence). For the CDR3, the DNA is TGTGCCAGCAATTCGGGAGGGAACTACAATGAGCAGTTCTTC. Residues: CASNSGGNYNEQFF.

The chain recombines TRBV27 with TRBJ1-5, with D perhaps matching TRBD1 (5 bases). Trimming removed 3 bases from V and 6 bases from J, with 9 bases in between. Looked up from germline, CDR1 is MNHEY and CDR2 is SMNVEV (reference sequence). The length of the CDR3 is 13 residues. The CDR3 region is CASSLTVTQPQHF. The CDR3 DNA sequence: TGTGCCAGCAGTTTGACAGTCACTCAGCCCCAGCATTTT.

The rearrangement links TRBV20-1 to TRBJ2-5, with D possibly TRBD2 on 6 matching bases. Trimming cost V 0 bases and J 4 bases, with 15 bases left between them. The germline V gene encodes CDR1 DFQATT and CDR2 SNEGSKA (reference sequence). The CDR3 has 15 amino acids. CDR3 bases: TGCAGTGCTAGAGACCTAAGGGAGGCCGGAGAGACCCAGTACTTC. Protein: CSARDLREAGETQYF.

This clonotype was picked up a small number of times. This chain uses TRBV12-3 or TRBV12-4 with TRBJ2-1; TRBD1 aligns across 7 bases. The CDR3 contains 15 residues. The J segment lost 4 bases and the V segment lost 6 bases, leaving 9 bases of the junction unmatched. CDR3 nucleotides: TGTGCCAGCAGGCCACAGGGGACGGTGTACAATGAGCAGTTCTTC. Translating gives CASRPQGTVYNEQFF.

This clonotype appeared many times. The chain carries TRBV12-3 or TRBV12-4 and TRBJ2-5; D might be TRBD2 (5 bases). Trimming shortened V by 5 bases and J by 5 bases, and 12 bases separated the two germline ends. This CDR3 spans 13 amino acids. CDR3 bases: TGTGCCAGCAGTCGCAGGCGGGCGGAGACCCAGTACTTC. It yields the protein CASSRRRAETQYF.

This clonotype has ten or more counts. The chain couples TRBV5-1 to TRBJ2-1, with D perhaps matching TRBD1 (7 bases). The germline V gene encodes CDR1 SGHRS and CDR2 YFSETQ. Trimming removed 0 bases at V and 4 bases at J, with 11 bases between. The CDR3 sequence is 15 residues long. DNA for the CDR3: TGCGCCAGCAGCTTGGAGGCAGGGGGGTACAATGAGCAGTTCTTC. This codes for CASSLEAGGYNEQFF.

The table lists this clonotype with a few counts. The CDR3 coding sequence is TGTGCCAGCAGCCCGAGAAGGTCACCCGAGCAGTACGTC. Its translation: CASSPRRSPEQYV. The chain is built from TRBV11-2 and TRBJ2-7; D not certain. CDR3 length equals 13 residues. Germline V gene sequence: CDR1 SGHAT, CDR2 FQNNGV. V was trimmed by 5 bases and J by 6 bases, leaving 14 bases between them.

The sample holds a few counts of this clonotype. The V gene is TRBV28, the J gene TRBJ2-1; 10 nucleotides agree with TRBD1. The germline CDR1 and CDR2 sequences are MDHEN and SYDVKM. CDR3 size: 16 residues. V lost 3 bases, J lost 6 bases, and 8 bases stayed unmatched. In DNA, the CDR3 is TGTGCCAGCAGTTTTCAAGACAGGGGGCTATTCAATGAGCAGTTCTTC. Residues: CASSFQDRGLFNEQFF.

This clonotype has a handful of counts. The rearrangement links TRBV7-9 to TRBJ2-1, with D unresolved. The CDR3 loop spans 18 amino acids. Germline CDR1 reads SEHNR; CDR2 reads FQNEAQ (reference sequence). V lost 5 bases, J lost 0 bases, and 20 bases lay in between. The CDR3 reads CASSPGRGAVSSYNEQFF. DNA for the CDR3: TGTGCCAGCAGCCCCGGGCGAGGCGCTGTGAGCTCCTACAATGAGCAGTTCTTC.

The chain links TRBV11-3 to TRBJ1-2, with D perhaps matching TRBD1 (5 bases). CDR3 length equals 16 residues. Germline CDR1 SGHNT, CDR2 YENEEA. The V and J ends lost 4 bases and 3 bases respectively, with 18 bases between them. The CDR3 DNA reads TGTGCCAGCAGCTCTGGGGCGGCTCCTATTCACTATGGCTACACCTTC. Translating it yields CASSSGAAPIHYGYTF.

This clonotype was detected only a few times. The rearrangement joins TRBV7-9 to TRBJ2-1, with TRBD2 matching over 11 bases. Germline CDR1 reads SEHNR; CDR2 reads FQNEAQ (reference sequence). The CDR3 is 17 residues long. J was trimmed by 4 bases and V by 5 bases; bases with no gene match: 10. This chain's CDR3 is CASSHLPGTSGYNEQFF. DNA of the CDR3: TGTGCCAGCAGCCATTTACCCGGGACTAGCGGTTACAATGAGCAGTTCTTC.

The rearrangement joins TRBV5-1 to TRBJ2-1, with D perhaps TRBD1 or TRBD2 (5 bases each). V lost 8 bases and J lost 7, with 16 bases in between. Germline loops: CDR1 SGHRS, CDR2 YFSETQ. The CDR3 covers 13 residues. CDR3: CASGDPGPNEQFF. The DNA for the CDR3 is TGCGCCAGTGGGGACCCCGGTCCTAATGAGCAGTTCTTC.